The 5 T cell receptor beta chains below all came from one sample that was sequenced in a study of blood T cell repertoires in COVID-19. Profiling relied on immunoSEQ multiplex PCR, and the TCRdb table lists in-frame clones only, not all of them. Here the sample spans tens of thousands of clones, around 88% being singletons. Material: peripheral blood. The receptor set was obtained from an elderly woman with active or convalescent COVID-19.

The CDR3 DNA sequence: TGTGCCAGCTCACCAACAGGAGGGCGTGGCACTGAAGCTTTCTTT. As protein: CASSPTGGRGTEAFF. The rearrangement links TRBV18 to TRBJ1-1, with D perhaps matching TRBD1 (5 bases). V gave up 2 bases and J gave up 4 bases, with 14 bases separating them. This CDR3 contains 15 residues. Germline-derived CDR1 and CDR2 are KGHSH and LQKENI.

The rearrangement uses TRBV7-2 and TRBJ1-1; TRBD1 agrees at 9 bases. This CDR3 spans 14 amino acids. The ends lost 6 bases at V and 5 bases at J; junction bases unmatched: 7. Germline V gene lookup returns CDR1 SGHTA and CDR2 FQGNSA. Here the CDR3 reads CASRLDRGGTEAFF. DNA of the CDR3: TGTGCCAGCAGACTGGACAGGGGAGGGACTGAAGCTTTCTTT.

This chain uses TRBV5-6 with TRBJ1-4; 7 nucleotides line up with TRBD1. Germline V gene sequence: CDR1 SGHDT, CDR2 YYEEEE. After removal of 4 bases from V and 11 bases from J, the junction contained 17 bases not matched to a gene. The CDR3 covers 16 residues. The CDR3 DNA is TGTGCCAGCAGCACTAGGACAGGTGGGGGCGATGGGAAACTGTTTTTT. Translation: CASSTRTGGGDGKLFF.

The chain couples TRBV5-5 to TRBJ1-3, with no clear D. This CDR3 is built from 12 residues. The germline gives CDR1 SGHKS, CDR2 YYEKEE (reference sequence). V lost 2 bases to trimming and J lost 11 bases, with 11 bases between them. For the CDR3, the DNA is TGTGCCAGCAGCTTAAACCAGGTAGCCATATATTTT. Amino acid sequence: CASSLNQVAIYF.

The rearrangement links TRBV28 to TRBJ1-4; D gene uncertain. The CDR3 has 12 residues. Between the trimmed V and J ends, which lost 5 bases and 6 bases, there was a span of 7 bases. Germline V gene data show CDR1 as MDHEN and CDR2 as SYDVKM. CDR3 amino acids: CASSLPHEKLFF. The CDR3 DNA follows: TGTGCCAGCAGTCTACCCCATGAAAAACTGTTTTTT.